This T cell receptor beta chain was retrieved from a study of T cell changes during pregnancy in multiple sclerosis. V gave up 0 bases and J gave up 5 bases, with 10 bases separating them. The germline gives CDR1 GTSNPN, CDR2 SVGIG (reference sequence). This CDR3 comprises 13 residues. The repertoire was sequenced with immunoSEQ multiplex PCR; TCRdb's copy has only in-frame clones and lacks some. The sample has around 69,000 clones, 85% to 95% seen once. The TCR comes from a female donor in good health, enrolled as a control in a pregnancy study. Sample: peripheral blood, taken in the third trimester of pregnancy. The chain links TRBV30 to TRBJ2-5, with D perhaps matching TRBD2 (7 bases). The CDR3 spells CAWSVGGAETQYF. DNA of the CDR3: TGTGCCTGGAGTGTAGGGGGGGCGGAGACCCAGTACTTC.